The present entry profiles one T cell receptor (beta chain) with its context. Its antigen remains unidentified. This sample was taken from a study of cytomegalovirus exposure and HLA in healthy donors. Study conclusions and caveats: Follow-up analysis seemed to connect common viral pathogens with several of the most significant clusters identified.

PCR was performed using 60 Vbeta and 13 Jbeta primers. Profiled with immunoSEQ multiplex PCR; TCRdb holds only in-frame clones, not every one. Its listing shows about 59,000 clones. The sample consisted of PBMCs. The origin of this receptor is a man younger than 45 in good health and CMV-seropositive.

CDR3 loop: CASSIGGGEQPQHF. The CDR3 DNA follows: TGTGCCAGTAGTATCGGAGGGGGCGAACAGCCCCAGCATTTT. V usage is TRBV19 and J usage is TRBJ1-5; 7 bases are shared with TRBD1. The germline CDR1 and CDR2 sequences are LNHDA and SQIVND (reference sequence). CDR3 length: 14 amino acids. Germline trimming cut 3 bases from V and 7 bases from J; bases unmatched to any gene: 6.